This TCR beta chain was identified during a study of blood T cell repertoires in COVID-19. This CDR3 contains 14 residues. Trimming stripped 0 bases from V and 7 bases from J, with 9 bases between. The germline V gene encodes CDR1 LGHNT and CDR2 FRNRAP. Original processing notes: Reference gene primer amplification gave estimated nucleated cell counts. Repertoires were generated with immunoSEQ multiplex PCR, while TCRdb's copy carries only in-frame clones and drops some. V and J calls and clone size are those listed in that table; D and trimming were worked out from the DNA. This sample has 250,000 to 400,000 clones, with more than 70% found just once.

The sequence was collected from a woman aged 30 to 39 with COVID-19, enrolled during active disease. Sequences were obtained from peripheral blood. This rearrangement joins TRBV12-5 to TRBJ2-2; D ambiguous. In nucleotides, the CDR3 is TGTGCTAGTGGTTTGGTACCTCCGGGCGGGGAGCTGTTTTTT. It encodes CASGLVPPGGELFF.